This T cell receptor beta chain derives from a study of patients and donors after allogeneic stem cell transplantation (TCRdb year 2020). As for this clonotype: Its binding antigen is unknown. No much larger clone exists at a distance of one base, and base qualities are not known.

CDR1 MRHNA and CDR2 SNTAGT were looked up in the germline V gene. The CDR3 measures 11 amino acids from cysteine to phenylalanine. CDR3 DNA only is kept here, 33 bases in frame from base 1. Trimming removed 10 bases from V and 7 bases from J; the gene matches leave 3 bases unexplained. The library was generated by RT-PCR. The sequencing machine was a NextSeq 550. Through fastp at Q25 and MiXCR, TCRdb rebuilt clones from the public reads, retaining in-frame beta chains. Each entry merges the rows of one CDR3 protein and shows their most common DNA and genes. This sample gives 50,000 to 60,000 distinct CDR3 sequences in total; roughly 13% of them show up just once. The top ten hold approximately 33% of the sample.

The V and J segments used are TRBV6-4 and TRBJ2-1, and 8 junctional nucleotides match TRBD1. The sequencing sample was made of blood, either unsorted or a sorted T cell fraction (not recorded which). This TCR was recovered from a human donor who was either an allogeneic HSCT recipient or a stem cell or donor lymphocyte infusion donor (not recorded which). It is not recorded whose cells these are; they may come from a transplant donor. Here the CDR3 is given as CATWTGNEQFF. The DNA sequence is given as TGTGCCACCTGGACAGGGAATGAGCAGTTCTTC.